This T cell receptor (beta chain) derives from a study of cytomegalovirus exposure and HLA in healthy donors. PCR primers comprised 60 Vbeta and 13 Jbeta primers. Clones were read by immunoSEQ multiplex PCR, and TCRdb kept only the in-frame ones, dropping some. The top ten clones hold roughly 15% of a sample with under 130,000 clones, 9.5% to 15% of them seen once. General observations from the study: A later analysis linked a missense DCLRE1C variant to TCR beta V- and J-gene trimming.

The CDR3 totals 16 residues. The trim removed 3 bases at V and 5 bases at J, leaving 7 bases unmatched. Germline V CDR1 and CDR2: SGHDN, FVKESK. As for this clone: As yet, its antigen is unknown.

What was sequenced was PBMCs. The chain links TRBV14 to TRBJ2-5, with TRBD2 identical over 12 bases. This clonotype was obtained from a man between 35 and 55 years old in good health and CMV-seropositive. The CDR3 region is CASSHKLAGGVETQYF. CDR3 coding DNA: TGTGCCAGCAGCCACAAACTAGCGGGAGGTGTGGAGACCCAGTACTTC.